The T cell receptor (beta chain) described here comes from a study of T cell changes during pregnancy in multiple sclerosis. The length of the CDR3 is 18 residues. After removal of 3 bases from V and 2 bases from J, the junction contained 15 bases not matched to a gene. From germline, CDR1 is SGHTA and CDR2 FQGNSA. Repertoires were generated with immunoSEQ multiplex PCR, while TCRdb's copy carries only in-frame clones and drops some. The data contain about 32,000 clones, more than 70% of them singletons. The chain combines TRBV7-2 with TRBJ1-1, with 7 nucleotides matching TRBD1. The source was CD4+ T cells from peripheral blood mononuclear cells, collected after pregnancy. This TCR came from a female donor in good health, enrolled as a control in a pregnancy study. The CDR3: CASSLQTGSPIFNTEAFF. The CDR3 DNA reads TGTGCCAGCAGCTTGCAGACAGGGAGTCCGATCTTTAACACTGAAGCTTTCTTT.